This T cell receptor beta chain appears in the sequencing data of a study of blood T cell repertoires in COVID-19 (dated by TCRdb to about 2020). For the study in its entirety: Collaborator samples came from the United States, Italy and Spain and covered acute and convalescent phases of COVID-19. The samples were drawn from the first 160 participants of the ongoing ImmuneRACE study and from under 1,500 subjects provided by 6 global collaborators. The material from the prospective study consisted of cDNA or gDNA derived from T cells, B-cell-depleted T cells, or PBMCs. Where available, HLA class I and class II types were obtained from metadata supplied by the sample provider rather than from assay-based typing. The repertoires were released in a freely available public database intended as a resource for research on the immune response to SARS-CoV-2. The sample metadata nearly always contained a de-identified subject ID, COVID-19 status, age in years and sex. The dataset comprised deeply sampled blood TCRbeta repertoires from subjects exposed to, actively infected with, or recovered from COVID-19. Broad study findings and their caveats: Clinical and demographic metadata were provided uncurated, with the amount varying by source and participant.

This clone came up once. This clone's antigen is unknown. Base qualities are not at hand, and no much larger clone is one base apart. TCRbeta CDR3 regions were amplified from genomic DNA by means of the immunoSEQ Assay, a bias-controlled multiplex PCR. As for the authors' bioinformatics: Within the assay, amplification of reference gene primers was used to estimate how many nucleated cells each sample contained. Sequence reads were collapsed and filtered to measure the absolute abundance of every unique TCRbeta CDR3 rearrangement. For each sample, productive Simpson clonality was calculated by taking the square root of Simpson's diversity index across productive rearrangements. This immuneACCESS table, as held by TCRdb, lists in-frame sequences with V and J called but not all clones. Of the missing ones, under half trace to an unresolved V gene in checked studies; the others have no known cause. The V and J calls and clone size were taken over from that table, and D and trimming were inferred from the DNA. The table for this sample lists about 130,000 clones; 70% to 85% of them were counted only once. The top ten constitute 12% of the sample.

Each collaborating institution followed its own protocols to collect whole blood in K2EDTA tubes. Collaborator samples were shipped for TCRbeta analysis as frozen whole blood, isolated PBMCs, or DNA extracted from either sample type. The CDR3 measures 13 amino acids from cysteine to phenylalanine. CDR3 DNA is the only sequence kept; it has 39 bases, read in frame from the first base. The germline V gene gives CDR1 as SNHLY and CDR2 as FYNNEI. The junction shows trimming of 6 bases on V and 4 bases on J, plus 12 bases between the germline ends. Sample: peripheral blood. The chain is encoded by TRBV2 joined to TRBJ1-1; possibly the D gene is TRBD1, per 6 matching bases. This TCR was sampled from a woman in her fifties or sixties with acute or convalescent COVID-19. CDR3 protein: CASSPQGATEAFF. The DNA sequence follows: TGTGCCAGCAGCCCACAGGGTGCCACTGAAGCTTTCTTT.